This T cell receptor beta chain was sequenced for a study of beta chain features in type 1 diabetes. The investigators reverse transcribed all of the isolated RNA, so they sequenced expressed TCRB transcripts. Produced via immunoSEQ multiplex PCR; TCRdb's table is partial and in-frame only. Of around 650,000 clones in the sample, under 15% are singletons; the top ten hold more than 0.1%. Worth noting for this clone: What it recognizes is unknown. Additional DNA sequences in this sample encode the identical CDR3.

The CDR3 is made up of 12 amino acids. Trimming pared 0 bases from V and 4 bases from J, leaving 3 bases between. The V gene's germline CDR1 is SGHTA and CDR2 FQGNSA. Findings and caveats of the study: Among patients, naive, central memory and Treg TCRB repertoires appeared more similar than among healthy donors. Type 1 diabetes patients had moderately but significantly shorter TCRB CDR3s in all four CD4+ subsets.

Every donor had blood drawn once into heparin, 90 to 150 mL on average. Via CD45RO/CCR7/CD25/CD127/CD95/CD27, cells of the CD4+ naive, central memory, regulatory and stem cell-like memory subsets were sorted. The TCR originated in a man between 25 and 39 years old with type 1 diabetes. The rearrangement joins TRBV7-2 to TRBJ2-5; D is uncertain. Sequenced sample: naive CD4+ T cells from blood. CDR3 nucleotide sequence: TGTGCCAGCAGCTTAGCGCCAGAGACCCAGTACTTC. Amino acids: CASSLAPETQYF.